What follows is one T cell receptor beta chain and its context. The antigen it binds to is not known. Nothing much larger sits one base from this clone, and base qualities are not available. The donors were included in the validation cohort of some 120 subjects, a group kept apart from the roughly 700-subject first cohort. The library was prepared using the immunoSEQ multiplex PCR assay. For the original study's pipeline: A statistical classification framework was developed to diagnose cytomegalovirus status using the catalog of TCR beta chain sequences. TCRdb obtained this table from immuneACCESS and retained in-frame rearrangements with V and J assigned. These tables miss some clones; where compared with another copy, unresolved V genes account for less than half of the shortfall, and the remainder is unexplained. V and J calls plus clone size are reproduced from that table; the DNA served to infer D and trimming. The sample table holds roughly 50,000 clones, of which about 88% were seen once. Clones ranked in the top ten supply around 1.1% of the sample.

Trimming at the junction amounts to 1 base on V and 6 bases on J, and the germline ends lie 14 bases apart. Via the germline V gene, CDR1 is SGHNT and CDR2 YENEEA. Taken from cysteine to phenylalanine, the CDR3 has 15 residues. The DNA shown is the 45-base CDR3, in frame from base 1. This specimen comes from a study of cytomegalovirus exposure and HLA in healthy donors (dated by TCRdb to 2016 to 2017). Context from the whole study: A later analysis indicated that the roughly 120 validation repertoires were generated on the platform also employed for the roughly 650 repertoires of the first cohort. High-throughput TCR immunosequencing, statistical association of individual TCRs with disease status, and machine learning were combined to predict cytomegalovirus infection status. In addition to the first cohort of approximately 650 subjects, a separate validation cohort of 130 or so different subjects was used. The study aimed to test whether signatures of past pathogen exposure could be identified by cataloging public T cell receptors. Overall study results and their limits: The study listed around 160 TCR beta chains as associated with cytomegalovirus. A later analysis lacked HLA typing for the validation cohort, so it scored co-occurrence in that cohort across all 120 or so repertoires. Of the cluster scores, around 95% were above 0 in a later analysis, which found that TCRs clustered in the first cohort also tended to co-occur in the 95 to 150 validation repertoires. Most TCR sequences were observed very rarely across donors, whereas some public TCRs were present in many individuals. The classifier was reported to diagnose cytomegalovirus status with high specificity and sensitivity in both the original cohort and the validation cohort. A few of the identified cytomegalovirus-associated TCR beta chains were confirmed in vitro to be specific for cytomegalovirus antigens. It was suggested by the authors that the approach could potentially be generalized to other disease states and immunological phenotypes.

Here the chain combines TRBV11-3 and TRBJ2-3; the D gene is unclear. This sequence was found in a man in his late teens or twenties in good health and CMV-seronegative. The specimen was PBMCs. The DNA sequence is given as TGTGCCAGCAGCTTAGGTCTTATGTTTTCGGATACGCAGTATTTT. Its amino acids are CASSLGLMFSDTQYF.